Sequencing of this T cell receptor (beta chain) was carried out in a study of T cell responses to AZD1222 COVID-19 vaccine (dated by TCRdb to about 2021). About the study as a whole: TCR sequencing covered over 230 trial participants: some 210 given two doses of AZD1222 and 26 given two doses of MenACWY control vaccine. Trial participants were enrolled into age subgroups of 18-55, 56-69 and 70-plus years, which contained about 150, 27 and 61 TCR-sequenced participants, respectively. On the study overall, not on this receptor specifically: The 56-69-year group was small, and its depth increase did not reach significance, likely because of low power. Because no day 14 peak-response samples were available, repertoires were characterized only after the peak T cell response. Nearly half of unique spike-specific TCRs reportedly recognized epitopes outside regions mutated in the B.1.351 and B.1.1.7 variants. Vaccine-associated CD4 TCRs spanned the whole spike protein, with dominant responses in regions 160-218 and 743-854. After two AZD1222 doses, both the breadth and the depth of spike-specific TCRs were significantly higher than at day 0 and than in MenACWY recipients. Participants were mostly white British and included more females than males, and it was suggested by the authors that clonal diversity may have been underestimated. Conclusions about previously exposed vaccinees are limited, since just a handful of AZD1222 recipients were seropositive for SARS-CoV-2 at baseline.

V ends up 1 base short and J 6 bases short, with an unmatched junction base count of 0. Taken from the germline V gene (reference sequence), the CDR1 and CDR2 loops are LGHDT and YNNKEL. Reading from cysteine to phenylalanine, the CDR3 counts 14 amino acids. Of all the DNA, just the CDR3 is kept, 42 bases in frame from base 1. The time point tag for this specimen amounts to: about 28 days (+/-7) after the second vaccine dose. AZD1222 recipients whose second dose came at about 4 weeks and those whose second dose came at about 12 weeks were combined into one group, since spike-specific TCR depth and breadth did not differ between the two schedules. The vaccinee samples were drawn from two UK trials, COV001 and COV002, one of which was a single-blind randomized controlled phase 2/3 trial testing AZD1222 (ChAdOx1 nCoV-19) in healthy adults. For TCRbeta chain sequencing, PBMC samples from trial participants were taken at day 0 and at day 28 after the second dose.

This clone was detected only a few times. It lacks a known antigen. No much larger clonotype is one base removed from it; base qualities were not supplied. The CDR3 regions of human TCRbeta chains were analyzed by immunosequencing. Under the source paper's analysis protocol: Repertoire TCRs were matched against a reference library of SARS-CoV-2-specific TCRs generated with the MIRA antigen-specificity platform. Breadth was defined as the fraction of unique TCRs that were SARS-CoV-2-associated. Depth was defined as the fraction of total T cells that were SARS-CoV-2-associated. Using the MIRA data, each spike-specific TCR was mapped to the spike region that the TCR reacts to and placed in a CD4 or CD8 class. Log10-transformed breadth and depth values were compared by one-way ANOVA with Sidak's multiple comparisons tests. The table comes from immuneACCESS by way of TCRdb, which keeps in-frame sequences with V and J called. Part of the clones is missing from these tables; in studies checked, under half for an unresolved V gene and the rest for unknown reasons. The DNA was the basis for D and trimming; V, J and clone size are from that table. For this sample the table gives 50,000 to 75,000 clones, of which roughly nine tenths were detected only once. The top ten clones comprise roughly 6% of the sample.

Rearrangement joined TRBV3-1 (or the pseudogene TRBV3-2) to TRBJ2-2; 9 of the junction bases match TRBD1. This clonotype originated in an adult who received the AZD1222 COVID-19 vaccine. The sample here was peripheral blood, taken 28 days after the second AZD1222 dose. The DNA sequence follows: TGTGCCAGCAGCCAAGGGACAGGGGCCGGGGAGCTGTTTTTT. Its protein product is CASSQGTGAGELFF.